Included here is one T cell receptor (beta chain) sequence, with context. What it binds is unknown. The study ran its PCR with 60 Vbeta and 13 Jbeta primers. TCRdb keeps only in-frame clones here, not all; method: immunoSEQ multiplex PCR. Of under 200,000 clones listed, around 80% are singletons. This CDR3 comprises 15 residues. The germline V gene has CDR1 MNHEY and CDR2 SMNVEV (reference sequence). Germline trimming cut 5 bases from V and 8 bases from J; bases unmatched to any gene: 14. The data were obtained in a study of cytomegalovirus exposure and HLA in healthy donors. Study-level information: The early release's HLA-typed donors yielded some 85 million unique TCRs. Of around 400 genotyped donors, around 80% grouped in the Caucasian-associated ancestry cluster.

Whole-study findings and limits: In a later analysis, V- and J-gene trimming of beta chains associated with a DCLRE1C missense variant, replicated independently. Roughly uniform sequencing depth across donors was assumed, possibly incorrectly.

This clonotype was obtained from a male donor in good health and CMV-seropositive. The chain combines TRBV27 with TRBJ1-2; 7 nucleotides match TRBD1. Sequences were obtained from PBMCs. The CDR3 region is CASSPWTGPMEGYTF. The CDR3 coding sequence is TGTGCCAGCAGTCCCTGGACAGGTCCGATGGAAGGCTACACCTTC.